The sequence of this T cell receptor (beta chain) was determined in a study of a mutant IDH1 vaccine in newly diagnosed glioma. Sequencing was performed with immunoSEQ multiplex PCR; in TCRdb, only in-frame clones are kept and a portion is missing. The sample yields about 23,000 clones, about nine tenths seen once. Time point specified: baseline, week 1 (first vaccination visit). Treatment: pre-vaccination baseline after standard-of-care therapy. This specimen was PBMCs, taken from a glioma patient treated with radiotherapy, temozolomide or both. The clonotype comes from a man aged 25-45 years with glioma.

CDR3 sequence: CASSHAAAANTGELFF. The DNA of the CDR3 is TGTGCCAGCAGCCACGCCGCGGCCGCGAACACCGGGGAGCTGTTTTTT. V gene TRBV4-2 combines with J gene TRBJ2-2; D gene unclear. This CDR3 spans 16 amino acids. The germline V gene has CDR1 LGHNA and CDR2 YNFKEQ. V was trimmed by 3 bases and J by 0 bases, leaving 11 bases between them.